This T cell receptor (beta chain) was identified in a study of blood T cell repertoires in COVID-19. Overall study: Sites across the United States, Italy and Spain contributed samples from acute and convalescent COVID-19.

CDR3 length equals 13 residues. The V gene's germline CDR1 is SGHAT and CDR2 FQNNGV. V was cut by 3 bases and J by 1 base, with 6 bases left in between. Libraries were prepared by immunoSEQ multiplex PCR; TCRdb keeps only in-frame clonotypes and omits some of them. The sample yields a few hundred thousand clones, approximately 81% seen once. The rearrangement joins TRBV11-2 to TRBJ1-1; D not certain. The receptor's source is a woman older than 75 with active or convalescent COVID-19. The sample was peripheral blood. In DNA form, the CDR3 reads TGTGCCAGCAGCTTGCAGGAGAACACTGAAGCTTTCTTT. Encoded protein: CASSLQENTEAFF.